These 25 T cell receptor beta chains originate from one sample sequenced in a study of T cell repertoires in cytomegalovirus infection. TCRdb used MiXCR to reprocess the reads, holding one entry per CDR3 protein. The data show 300,000 to 400,000 distinct CDR3 sequences, over 7.5% seen once. The sample was PBMCs. The receptor source for this set is a human donor in good health (CMV status not recorded). Some clones in this sample may be carry-over from other donors' samples.

This clonotype was seen just once. The V call is TRBV6-5, the J call TRBJ1-3; 8 bases align to TRBD1. Trimming at V came to 6 bases and at J to 0 bases, leaving 7 bases not matched to a gene. The CDR3 totals 16 residues. The germline CDR1 and CDR2 sequences are MNHEY and SVGAGI. CDR3 DNA: TGTGCCAGCAGCCGGACAGGGAGGACCTCTGGAAACACCATATATTTT. It yields the protein CASSRTGRTSGNTIYF.

This sequence joins TRBV12-3 or TRBV12-4 and TRBJ1-1; D is ambiguous. The CDR3 length is 13 residues. V was pared by 8 bases and J by 6 bases, with 16 bases between. The CDR3 DNA sequence: TGTGCCAGCCTGATGCGAGGCTATGCTGAAGCTTTCTTT. Protein sequence: CASLMRGYAEAFF.

The rearrangement links TRBV12-3 or TRBV12-4 to TRBJ2-1; TRBD2 aligns across 8 bases. This CDR3 contains 15 residues. V lost 7 bases and J lost 6; bases outside the gene matches: 11. The CDR3 loop is CASTTSGRGSNEQFF. The CDR3 nucleotides are TGTGCCAGCACTACCAGCGGGAGAGGTAGCAATGAGCAGTTCTTC.

This clonotype has only a few counts. The chain couples TRBV20-1 to TRBJ1-2; unclear D gene. The length of the CDR3 is 14 residues. The V and J ends lost 4 bases and 0 bases respectively, with 12 bases between them. Germline V CDR1 and CDR2: DFQATT, SNEGSKA (reference sequence). CDR3 sequence: CSAKKGLTNYGYTF. For the CDR3, the DNA is TGCAGTGCTAAGAAAGGTCTAACTAACTATGGCTACACCTTC.

The chain joins TRBV4-1 to TRBJ1-1; D not resolved. With 1 base removed from V and 4 bases from J, the gap between germline ends came to 13 bases. This CDR3 spans 15 amino acids. Looked up from germline, CDR1 is MGHRA and CDR2 is YSYEKL. The CDR3 loop reads CASSQAWARTTEAFF. The CDR3 DNA is TGCGCCAGCAGCCAAGCGTGGGCCAGGACCACTGAAGCTTTCTTT.

This clonotype was counted many times. V and J are TRBV7-2 and TRBJ1-2; a possible D gene is TRBD1 (6 bases). Between the trimmed V and J ends, which lost 6 bases and 7 bases, there was a span of 21 bases. Germline V CDR1 and CDR2: SGHTA, FQGNSA. The CDR3 is 15 amino acids. The CDR3 DNA sequence: TGTGCCAGCAGTCTCCAACAGGGTCTAGTTTTTGGCTACACCTTC. Translating it yields CASSLQQGLVFGYTF.

In this sample, this clonotype turned up a few times. This chain uses TRBV7-2 with TRBJ2-7; TRBD2 matches 13 bases. CDR1 and CDR2 from the germline V gene are SGHTA and FQGNSA. V shed 5 bases and J 0 bases; nucleotides not matched to a gene: 1. This CDR3 spans 15 amino acids. CDR3 sequence (DNA): TGTGCCAGCAGCCGACTAGCGGGGGGCTCCTACGAGCAGTACTTC. Protein sequence: CASSRLAGGSYEQYF.

This clonotype was detected ten times or more. The gene calls are TRBV12-3 or TRBV12-4 and TRBJ1-2; unclear D gene. CDR3 size: 13 residues. Deletions cut 2 bases from V and 2 bases from J, with 6 bases between. The CDR3 loop is CASSLFLNYGYTF. CDR3 bases: TGTGCCAGCAGTTTATTTCTAAACTATGGCTACACCTTC.

The rearrangement links TRBV20-1 to TRBJ2-1, with D possibly TRBD2 on 6 matching bases. The CDR3 spans 15 residues. Trimming removed 2 bases from V and 4 bases from J, with 15 bases in between. Per the germline V gene, CDR1 is DFQATT and CDR2 is SNEGSKA (reference sequence). The CDR3 loop reads CSARKALANYNEQFF. The DNA for the CDR3 is TGCAGTGCTAGAAAGGCGCTAGCGAATTACAATGAGCAGTTCTTC.

This clonotype was counted between two and nine times. The CDR3 DNA reads as TGTGCCAGCCGGGGAGTGGACAGGGTCGGCGAGCAGTACTTC. Residues: CASRGVDRVGEQYF. The genes are TRBV28 and TRBJ2-7; 8 positions agree with TRBD1. The CDR3 is 14 amino acids. With V trimmed by 8 bases and J by 6 bases, 12 bases remained unmatched. Per the germline V gene, CDR1 is MDHEN and CDR2 is SYDVKM.

This clonotype was seen at least ten times. This rearrangement joins TRBV7-3 to TRBJ2-3; D is undetermined. CDR1 and CDR2 (germline): SGHTA, FQGTGA. V dropped 0 bases and J dropped 0 bases, with 16 bases sitting between them. The CDR3 has 18 amino acids. DNA of the CDR3: TGTGCCAGCAGCTTAACAGGACGGGCAGGAACTAGCACAGATACGCAGTATTTT. Translation gives CASSLTGRAGTSTDTQYF.

Many counts were recorded for this clonotype. V is TRBV6-1 and J is TRBJ2-5; 13 bases match TRBD2. Trimming took 5 bases from V and 1 from J; bases not matched to a gene: 4. This CDR3 is built from 16 residues. Per germline, CDR1 MNHNS and CDR2 SASEGT. The CDR3 nucleotides are TGTGCCAGCAGTCTCCGACTAGCGGGGGGCCAAGAGACCCAGTACTTC. Translating it yields CASSLRLAGGQETQYF.

The V and J genes are TRBV19 and TRBJ2-2, with 7 bases fitting TRBD2. Looked up from germline, CDR1 is LNHDA and CDR2 is SQIVND (reference sequence). The CDR3 spans 19 residues. V trimming: 7 bases; J trimming: 6 bases; junction bases outside the gene matches: 23. CDR3 residues: CASTGLGVLATVRAGELFF. Written as DNA, the CDR3 is TGTGCCAGTACCGGCCTAGGGGTACTAGCGACCGTAAGGGCCGGGGAGCTGTTTTTT.

This clonotype has only a few counts. The chain uses TRBV11-3 and TRBJ2-7; 9 bases map to TRBD1. This CDR3 is 14 amino acids long. The germline V gene encodes CDR1 SGHNT and CDR2 YENEEA. Losses at the gene ends were 5 bases for V and 5 bases for J; bases not matched to a gene: 7. The DNA of the CDR3 is TGTGCCAGCAGCGGGGGACAGGGAGTAGACGAGCAGTACTTC. Translated: CASSGGQGVDEQYF.

This clonotype was observed a handful of times. The V and J genes are TRBV7-2 and TRBJ2-1; no clear D gene. CDR3 length: 14 residues. CDR1 and CDR2 from the germline V gene are SGHTA and FQGNSA. Trimming removed 7 bases at V and 5 bases at J, with 15 bases between. CDR3 DNA: TGTGCCAGCACCCCCTCGAGGATCAACAATGAGCAGTTCTTC. Encoded protein: CASTPSRINNEQFF.

This chain joins TRBV20-1 and TRBJ2-7; 10 bases line up with TRBD2. The CDR3 is 14 residues long. V lost 6 bases, J lost 5 bases, and 10 bases stayed unmatched. CDR1 and CDR2 (germline): DFQATT, SNEGSKA (reference sequence). Here the CDR3 reads CSAIAGGIGHEQYF. The CDR3, as DNA: TGCAGTGCAATAGCGGGGGGCATCGGACACGAGCAGTACTTC.

About this clonotype itself: At one end the junction does not follow the germline gene, possibly because of a read error. The chain combines TRBV9 with TRBJ2-1; TRBD2 aligns across 13 bases. The CDR3 consists of 12 residues. Germline V gene data show CDR1 as SGDLS and CDR2 as YYNGEE. The CDR3 nucleotides read TGTGCCAGCAGCTCAGGACTAGCGGGAGTAATCTTC. Its translation: CASSSGLAGVIF.

This clonotype has more than one count but fewer than ten. The chain is built from TRBV27 and TRBJ2-7; 7 nucleotides line up with TRBD2. Germline lookup yields CDR1 MNHEY and CDR2 SMNVEV (reference sequence). The CDR3 is 14 residues long. Germline trimming cut 4 bases from V and 2 bases from J; bases unmatched to any gene: 5. The chain's CDR3 is CASSSRTRAYEQYF. CDR3 in DNA: TGTGCCAGCAGTTCACGGACTAGAGCCTACGAGCAGTACTTC.

Only a few counts were recorded for this clonotype. The chain combines TRBV6-4 with TRBJ2-7; D not resolved. This CDR3 is 14 amino acids long. The germline V and J ends were trimmed by 0 bases and 2 bases, with 8 bases remaining between them. From germline, CDR1 is MRHNA and CDR2 SNTAGT. The CDR3 sequence: CASSDSENPYEQYF. In nucleotides, the CDR3 is TGTGCCAGCAGTGACTCCGAGAATCCCTACGAGCAGTACTTC.

The gene calls are TRBV27 and TRBJ1-1; 12 bases line up with TRBD1. This CDR3 has 16 amino acids. V lost 8 bases to trimming and J lost 5 bases; unmatched junction nucleotides: 12. Germline CDR1 is MNHEY and CDR2 is SMNVEV (reference sequence). CDR3 in amino acids: CASGRDRGRGVTEAFF. In nucleotides, the CDR3 is TGTGCCAGCGGCAGGGACAGGGGGCGCGGGGTGACTGAAGCTTTCTTT.

There are a few counts of this clonotype. This sequence joins TRBV28 and TRBJ1-1; D perhaps matches TRBD1 (6 bases). The CDR3 consists of 14 residues. From germline, CDR1 is MDHEN and CDR2 SYDVKM. The V end was cut by 7 bases, the J end by 4 bases, with 16 bases between. DNA of the CDR3: TGTGCCAGCACCTTGGGGGGGCAGGGCACTGAAGCTTTCTTT. Translated: CASTLGGQGTEAFF. The entire variable domain, with the rest obtained from reference TRBV28 and TRBJ1-1, is as follows: DVKVTQSSRYLVKRTGEKVFLECVQDMDHENMFWYRQDPGLGLRLIYFSYDVKMKEKGDIPEGYSVSREKKERFSLILESASTNQTSMYLCASTLGGQGTEAFFGQGTRLTVV.

In its sample, this clonotype was seen a few times. V is TRBV7-8 and J is TRBJ1-4, with no clear D. V lost 1 base and J 4 bases, leaving 13 bases between the germline ends. The germline gives CDR1 SGHVS, CDR2 FQNEAQ. This CDR3 has 16 residues. CDR3 residues: CASSLGDLRINEKLFF. The CDR3 DNA reads TGTGCCAGCAGCTTAGGTGACCTCAGGATTAATGAAAAACTGTTTTTT.

The sample holds many counts of this clonotype. The V and J genes are TRBV4-3 and TRBJ2-5; D not resolved. This CDR3 is built from 15 residues. Germline CDR1 and CDR2: LGHNA and YSLEER. Trimming took 0 bases from V and 5 from J, leaving 13 bases between them. In DNA form, the CDR3 reads TGCGCCAGCAGCCAAGATCTGATGGGGTGGGAGACCCAGTACTTC. It encodes CASSQDLMGWETQYF.

This clonotype was observed a few times. The chain uses TRBV15 and TRBJ2-1; TRBD2 aligns across 7 bases. V gave up 1 base and J gave up 3 bases; unmatched junction bases: 3. Germline V lookup: CDR1 LNHNV, CDR2 YYDKDF (reference sequence). This CDR3 spans 15 amino acids. DNA of the CDR3: TGTGCCACCAGCAGAGCGGGGGGTGGCTACAATGAGCAGTTCTTC. Amino acid sequence: CATSRAGGGYNEQFF. The complete variable domain, with remaining parts taken from reference TRBV15 and TRBJ2-1, reads DAMVIQNPRYQVTQFGKPVTLSCSQTLNHNVMYWYQQKSSQAPKLLFHYYDKDFNNEADTPDNFQSRRPNTSFCFLDIRSPGLGDTAMYLCATSRAGGGYNEQFFGPGTRLTVL.

This clonotype was counted at least ten times. The chain recombines TRBV30 with TRBJ2-3, with 8 bases identical to TRBD2. The CDR3 runs to 15 residues. The germline V gene encodes CDR1 GTSNPN and CDR2 SVGIG (reference sequence). V trimming: 6 bases; J trimming: 0 bases; junction bases outside the gene matches: 8. CDR3 region: CACKFGLASTDTQYF. The CDR3 DNA reads TGTGCCTGTAAATTCGGACTAGCAAGCACAGATACGCAGTATTTT.